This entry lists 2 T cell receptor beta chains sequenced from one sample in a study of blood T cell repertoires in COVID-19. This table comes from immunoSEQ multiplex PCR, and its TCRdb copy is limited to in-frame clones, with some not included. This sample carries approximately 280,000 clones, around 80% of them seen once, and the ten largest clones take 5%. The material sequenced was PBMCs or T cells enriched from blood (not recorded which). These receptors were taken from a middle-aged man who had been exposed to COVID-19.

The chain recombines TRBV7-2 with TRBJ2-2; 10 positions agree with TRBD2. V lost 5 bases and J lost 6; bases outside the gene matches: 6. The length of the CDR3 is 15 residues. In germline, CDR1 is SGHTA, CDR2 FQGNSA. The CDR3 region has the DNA TGTGCCAGCAGCCCTAGCGGGAGTCGTTCCGGGGAGCTGTTTTTT. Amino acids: CASSPSGSRSGELFF.

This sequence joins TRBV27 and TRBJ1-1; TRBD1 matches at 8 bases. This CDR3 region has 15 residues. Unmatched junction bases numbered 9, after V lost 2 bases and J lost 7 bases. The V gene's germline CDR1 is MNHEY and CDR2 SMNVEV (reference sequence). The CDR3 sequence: CASSLTGQVSNEAFF. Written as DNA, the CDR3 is TGTGCCAGCAGTTTAACGGGACAGGTTAGTAATGAAGCTTTCTTT.